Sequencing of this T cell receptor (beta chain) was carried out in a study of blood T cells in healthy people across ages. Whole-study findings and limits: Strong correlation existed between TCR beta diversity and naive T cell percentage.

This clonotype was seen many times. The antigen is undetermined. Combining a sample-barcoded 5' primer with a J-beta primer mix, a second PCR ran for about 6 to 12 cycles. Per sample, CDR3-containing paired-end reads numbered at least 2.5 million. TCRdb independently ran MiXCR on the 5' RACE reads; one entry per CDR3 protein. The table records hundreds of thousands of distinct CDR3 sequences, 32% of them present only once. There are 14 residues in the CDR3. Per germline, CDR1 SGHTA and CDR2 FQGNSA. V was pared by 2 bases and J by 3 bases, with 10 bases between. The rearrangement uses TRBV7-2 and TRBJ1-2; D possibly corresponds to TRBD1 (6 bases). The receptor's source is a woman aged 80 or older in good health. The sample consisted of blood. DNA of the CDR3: TGTGCCAGCAGCTTACAGGGGCTTTACTATGGCTACACCTTC. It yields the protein CASSLQGLYYGYTF.